The 32 T cell receptor beta chains given below trace back to one sample, sequenced in a study of T-cell reconstitution after alpha-beta-depleted transplantation in children. A library of TCRbeta sequences, prepared with unique molecular identifiers, was generated. TCRdb passed the PCR reads through MiXCR, listing each CDR3 protein once. Among around 200,000 distinct CDR3 sequences, around 7% were seen once, and the ten largest hold about 2.9%. Sequencing was performed on PBMCs from the stem cell graft donor, taken from the stem cell graft. These receptors were obtained from a human donor who donated a stem cell graft to a child with Wiskott-Aldrich syndrome.

This clonotype was counted many times. The rearrangement joins TRBV24-1 to TRBJ2-1; D may be TRBD2 (7 bases). There are 13 residues in the CDR3. The V gene's germline CDR1 is KGHDR and CDR2 SFDVKD. Deletions cut 6 bases from V and 6 bases from J, with 11 bases between. CDR3: CATSWGGANEQFF. The CDR3 DNA reads as TGTGCCACCAGTTGGGGGGGGGCCAATGAGCAGTTCTTC.

This clonotype was recorded many times. This chain links TRBV7-2 with TRBJ1-1, with D unclear. Germline values: CDR1 SGHTA, CDR2 FQGNSA. The CDR3 totals 13 residues. The germline V and J ends were trimmed by 4 bases and 1 base, with 7 bases remaining between them. The CDR3 spells CASSSDRNTEAFF. The CDR3 DNA follows: TGTGCCAGCAGCTCTGATAGGAACACTGAAGCTTTCTTT.

The table lists this clonotype with many counts. The chain's CDR3 is CASSSPRGTYGYTF. The CDR3 DNA follows: TGTGCCAGCAGTTCCCCACGGGGTACCTATGGCTACACCTTC. The V gene is TRBV6-5, the J gene TRBJ1-2, with unresolved D. CDR1 MNHEY and CDR2 SVGAGI come from the germline V gene. The CDR3 covers 14 residues. V lost 4 bases and J 4 bases, leaving 13 bases between the germline ends.

This clonotype was picked up many times. The chain links TRBV24-1 to TRBJ2-7, with D maybe TRBD2 (5 bases). Germline values: CDR1 KGHDR, CDR2 SFDVKD. V lost 7 bases, J lost 0 bases, and 12 bases lay in between. The CDR3 loop spans 14 amino acids. The CDR3 region is CATSRGFSSYEQYF. DNA of the CDR3: TGTGCCACCAGCAGAGGGTTCTCCTCCTACGAGCAGTACTTC.

This clonotype was recorded at least ten times. CDR3 loop: CASSATSGPAPQYF. In DNA form, the CDR3 reads TGTGCCAGCAGCGCCACTAGCGGTCCCGCACCGCAGTACTTC. This sequence joins TRBV7-2 and TRBJ2-7; 8 bases agree with TRBD2. Unmatched junction bases numbered 12, after V lost 5 bases and J lost 9 bases. There are 14 residues in the CDR3. Germline assignment: CDR1 SGHTA and CDR2 FQGNSA. Combining the CDR3 with reference TRBV7-2 and TRBJ2-7 gives the whole variable domain GAGVSQSPSNKVTEKGKDVELRCDPISGHTALYWYRQSLGQGLEFLIYFQGNSAPDKSGLPSDRFSAERTGGSVSTLTIQRTQQEDSAVYLCASSATSGPAPQYFGPGTRLTVT.

This clonotype was detected ten times or more. The rearrangement joins TRBV12-3 or TRBV12-4 to TRBJ2-1, with a tentative D call TRBD1 (5 bases). The CDR3 runs to 15 residues. V was cut by 5 bases and J by 0 bases, with 11 bases left in between. For the CDR3, the DNA is TGTGCCAGCAGTCCGACAGTGAGCTCCTACAATGAGCAGTTCTTC. It encodes CASSPTVSSYNEQFF.

This chain joins TRBV9 and TRBJ2-5; unclear D gene. The CDR3 consists of 12 residues. Trimming took off 4 bases at V and 5 bases at J, with 9 bases between the two ends. Germline CDR1 and CDR2: SGDLS and YYNGEE. For the CDR3, the DNA is TGTGCCAGCAGCTCCCAGACGGAGACCCAGTACTTC. Translation: CASSSQTETQYF.

This chain uses TRBV2 with TRBJ1-5; TRBD1 might be the D (6 bases). Germline V gives CDR1 SNHLY, CDR2 FYNNEI. This CDR3 spans 13 amino acids. V gave up 7 bases and J gave up 0 bases, with 7 bases separating them. For the CDR3, the DNA is TGTGCCAGCAAACAGGGTAGCAATCAGCCCCAGCATTTT. It codes for CASKQGSNQPQHF.

The chain is built from TRBV19 and TRBJ2-5; 9 bases are a match to TRBD1. This CDR3 comprises 14 residues. Germline trimming cut 4 bases from V and 4 bases from J; bases unmatched to any gene: 4. Germline V gene lookup returns CDR1 LNHDA and CDR2 SQIVND (reference sequence). The chain's CDR3 is CASSTRDRVETQYF. For the CDR3, the DNA is TGTGCCAGTAGTACCCGGGACAGGGTAGAGACCCAGTACTTC.

Ten or more counts support this clonotype. The chain recombines TRBV20-1 with TRBJ1-3; D is possibly TRBD1 (5 bases). Per germline, CDR1 DFQATT and CDR2 SNEGSKA (reference sequence). This CDR3 has 14 amino acids. Trimming cost V 6 bases and J 8 bases, with 20 bases left between them. CDR3 nucleotide sequence: TGCAGTGCCCTAGACGGGACGAAATTGGACACCATATATTTT. It yields the protein CSALDGTKLDTIYF.

The table lists this clonotype with many counts. V is TRBV5-6 and J is TRBJ2-5; TRBD2 agrees at 7 bases. V lost 4 bases, J lost 5 bases, and 5 bases stayed unmatched. CDR1 SGHDT and CDR2 YYEEEE come from the germline V gene. This CDR3 has 13 residues. In DNA, the CDR3 is TGTGCCAGCAGCGGAGCCGGGGGGGAGACCCAGTACTTC. This sequence encodes CASSGAGGETQYF.

The chain links TRBV6-1 to TRBJ1-1; 7 bases are a match to TRBD1. The CDR3 length is 15 residues. The V segment lost 8 bases and the J segment 5 bases; nucleotides outside the gene matches: 14. Looked up from germline, CDR1 is MNHNS and CDR2 is SASEGT. CDR3 sequence: CASQAARQGRTEAFF. The CDR3 DNA sequence: TGTGCCAGCCAAGCAGCCAGACAGGGCCGGACTGAAGCTTTCTTT.

The chain couples TRBV12-3 or TRBV12-4 to TRBJ2-7; 10 bases fit TRBD2. With 3 bases clipped from V and 4 bases from J, the junction kept 15 bases outside the gene matches. This CDR3 spans 18 amino acids. This CDR3 reads CASSFGLPKALAGYEQYF. In DNA form, the CDR3 reads TGTGCCAGCAGTTTTGGTCTTCCCAAGGCACTAGCGGGATACGAGCAGTACTTC.

This clonotype was seen ten or more times. The rearrangement joins TRBV21-1 to TRBJ2-7; TRBD2 is the table's D call and was not checked against the DNA. TRBV21-1 is given as a pseudogene. The CDR3 is 15 residues long. CDR3 bases: TGTGCCAGCAGCCTGGCTAGCGGGAGGGTAGAGGAGCAGTACTTC. The encoded protein is CASSLASGRVEEQYF.

This clonotype was seen just once. A much larger clone lies one base from this, so it may be a read error. The V and J genes are TRBV12-3 or TRBV12-4 and TRBJ1-2; D is unclear. Trimming left V 2 bases short and J 9 bases short, with 10 bases between. The CDR3 has 12 amino acids. The CDR3, as DNA: TGTGCCAGCAGTTTAACGGAAACCAGCTACACCTTC. It is translated as CASSLTETSYTF.

The chain links TRBV5-6 to TRBJ2-1; TRBD1 is a possible D gene (5 bases). Germline values: CDR1 SGHDT, CDR2 YYEEEE. The CDR3 has 15 residues. The V gene lost 0 bases and the J gene lost 3 bases, with 10 bases spanning the gap. The CDR3 is CASSLGAGIYNEQFF. The CDR3 nucleotides are TGTGCCAGCAGCTTGGGGGCAGGGATCTACAATGAGCAGTTCTTC. The entire variable domain, with the rest obtained from reference TRBV5-6 and TRBJ2-1, is as follows: DAGVTQSPTHLIKTRGQQVTLRCSPKSGHDTVSWYQQALGQGPQFIFQYYEEEERQRGNFPDRFSGHQFPNYSSELNVNALLLGDSALYLCASSLGAGIYNEQFFGPGTRLTVL.

This clonotype was observed at least ten times. The genes are TRBV12-3 or TRBV12-4 and TRBJ2-2, with 10 bases matching TRBD2. J was trimmed by 6 bases and V by 2 bases; bases with no gene match: 0. The CDR3 sequence is 14 residues long. The CDR3 DNA sequence: TGTGCCAGCAGTTTACTAGCGGGAGCCGGGGAGCTGTTTTTT. Its translation is CASSLLAGAGELFF.

This clonotype was counted a few times. This chain uses TRBV7-6 with TRBJ2-7, with D possibly matching TRBD2 (7 bases). The V and J ends lost 4 bases and 2 bases respectively, with 9 bases between them. The CDR3 is 13 residues long. CDR1 is SGHVS and CDR2 is FNYEAQ in the germline V gene. The CDR3 here is CASSSGGAYEQYF. CDR3 DNA sequence: TGTGCCAGCAGCTCGGGGGGCGCCTACGAGCAGTACTTC.

This clonotype was seen ten or more times. V usage is TRBV5-1 and J usage is TRBJ2-1; D perhaps matches TRBD2 (6 bases). Germline-derived CDR1 and CDR2 are SGHRS and YFSETQ. Trimming took 1 base from V and 5 from J, leaving 13 bases between them. CDR3 size: 15 residues. The CDR3 DNA is TGCGCCAGCAGCTTGTTGTCGGGAGTCGACAATGAGCAGTTCTTC. Residues: CASSLLSGVDNEQFF.

This clonotype was detected many times. In DNA form, the CDR3 reads TGCGCCAGCAGTGAGTCGAGTGTACCGGGACAGGGTGCTTTCTTT. This translates into CASSESSVPGQGAFF. The chain combines TRBV10-1 with TRBJ1-1; TRBD1 matches 9 bases. The CDR3 is made up of 15 amino acids. Per the germline V gene, CDR1 is WNHNN and CDR2 is SYGVQD (reference sequence). The ends lost 0 bases at V and 11 bases at J; junction bases unmatched: 10.

This clonotype has a count of ten or more. The chain couples TRBV7-9 to TRBJ1-4; D is uncertain. CDR1 is SEHNR, CDR2 FQNEAQ, per germline (reference sequence). V was shortened by 5 bases and J by 4 bases, with 14 bases between the two germline ends. The CDR3 is made up of 15 amino acids. The chain's CDR3 is CASSLGSAINEKLFF. CDR3 DNA: TGTGCCAGCAGCCTAGGGTCGGCCATTAATGAAAAACTGTTTTTT.

The sample holds many counts of this clonotype. This sequence joins TRBV29-1 and TRBJ2-1; perhaps TRBD2 as D (5 bases). V was cut by 4 bases and J by 1 base, with 11 bases left in between. The CDR3 contains 14 residues. In germline, CDR1 is SQVTM, CDR2 ANQGSEA. The chain's CDR3 is CSVGDRGSYNEQFF. The CDR3 DNA is TGCAGCGTTGGCGATCGGGGATCCTACAATGAGCAGTTCTTC.

This clonotype has at least ten counts. The genes are TRBV6-5 and TRBJ1-2; maybe TRBD1 (5 bases). This CDR3 is 13 amino acids long. The germline gives CDR1 MNHEY, CDR2 SVGAGI. V was pared by 10 bases and J by 6 bases, with 18 bases between. Written as DNA, the CDR3 is TGTGCCACATGCCCTCGCCGGGGGGATGGCTACACCTTC. Translated, it gives CATCPRRGDGYTF.

This clonotype was counted many times. This chain joins TRBV7-9 and TRBJ2-1, with a weak D call TRBD1 (5 bases). The CDR3 runs 15 residues. Trimming left V 2 bases short and J 7 bases short, with 15 bases between. Germline V CDR1 and CDR2: SEHNR, FQNEAQ (reference sequence). The chain's CDR3 is CASSLLSQAGNEQFF. In nucleotides, the CDR3 is TGTGCCAGCAGCTTATTGTCACAGGCTGGGAATGAGCAGTTCTTC.

This clonotype was recorded many times. The chain uses TRBV5-1 and TRBJ1-1; D possibly corresponds to TRBD1 (6 bases). V was shortened by 2 bases and J by 1 base, with 12 bases between the two germline ends. Looked up from germline, CDR1 is SGHRS and CDR2 is YFSETQ. The CDR3 extends over 15 amino acids. The CDR3 sequence: CASSFRHRENTEAFF. Written as DNA, the CDR3 is TGCGCCAGCAGCTTCAGGCACAGGGAGAACACTGAAGCTTTCTTT. Supplemented by reference TRBV5-1 and TRBJ1-1, the full variable domain reads KAGVTQTPRYLIKTRGQQVTLSCSPISGHRSVSWYQQTPGQGLQFLFEYFSETQRNKGNFPGRFSGRQFSNSRSEMNVSTLELGDSALYLCASSFRHRENTEAFFGQGTRLTVV.

This CDR3 is CASTNSPSSYNEQFF. The CDR3 nucleotides are TGCGCCAGCACAAATTCTCCGAGCTCCTACAATGAGCAGTTCTTC. This sequence joins TRBV5-1 and TRBJ2-1; D gene unclear. V was pared by 6 bases and J by 0 bases, with 13 bases between. Germline CDR1 reads SGHRS; CDR2 reads YFSETQ. The CDR3 spans 15 residues.

This clonotype has a count of ten or more. The chain has TRBV12-3 or TRBV12-4 and TRBJ2-5; TRBD2 matches 7 bases. The CDR3 sequence is 12 residues long. V gave up 7 bases and J gave up 3 bases; unmatched junction bases: 2. This CDR3 reads CASTLAEETQYF. The CDR3 DNA is TGTGCCAGCACCCTAGCGGAAGAGACCCAGTACTTC.

This clonotype was observed many times. J is TRBJ2-2 and V is TRBV5-1; perhaps TRBD1 as D (5 bases). The CDR3 totals 13 residues. In germline, CDR1 is SGHRS, CDR2 YFSETQ. V was pared by 2 bases and J by 3 bases, with 5 bases between. The CDR3 here is CASSLQDTGELFF. The CDR3 DNA sequence: TGCGCCAGCAGCTTACAGGACACCGGGGAGCTGTTTTTT.

The chain employs TRBV30 and TRBJ1-5, with a tentative D call TRBD1 (5 bases). The V gene's germline CDR1 is GTSNPN and CDR2 SVGIG (reference sequence). There are 14 residues in the CDR3. The V and J ends lost 2 bases and 7 bases respectively, with 15 bases between them. CDR3 in DNA: TGTGCCTGGAGTCCCGGGGGTCCGGGACAGCCCCAGCATTTT. Translation: CAWSPGGPGQPQHF.

At least ten counts were recorded for this clonotype. V is TRBV7-9 and J is TRBJ2-2, with D maybe TRBD2 (7 bases). V gave up 4 bases and J gave up 11 bases, with 20 bases separating them. CDR3 length equals 15 residues. The V gene's germline CDR1 is SEHNR and CDR2 FQNEAQ (reference sequence). This chain's CDR3 is CASSSIPTGGRELFF. The CDR3 DNA sequence: TGTGCCAGCAGCTCCATCCCGACGGGGGGCAGAGAGCTGTTTTTT.

At least ten counts were recorded for this clonotype. The V and J genes are TRBV10-3 and TRBJ2-2, with D uncertain. The germline V gene has CDR1 ENHRY and CDR2 SYGVKD. The CDR3 sequence is 13 residues long. Trimming removed 4 bases from V and 5 bases from J, with 8 bases in between. The DNA of the CDR3 is TGTGCCATCAGTGGGGGAAGGACCGGGGAGCTGTTTTTT. Translated: CAISGGRTGELFF.

This clonotype appeared many times. The V call is TRBV20-1, the J call TRBJ2-3; TRBD1 is a possible D gene (5 bases). CDR1 DFQATT and CDR2 SNEGSKA come from the germline V gene (reference sequence). This CDR3 is built from 13 residues. Deletions cut 7 bases from V and 5 bases from J, with 16 bases between. The CDR3 sequence is CSEVQARQDTQYF. For the CDR3, the DNA is TGCAGTGAAGTACAGGCACGACAAGATACGCAGTATTTT.